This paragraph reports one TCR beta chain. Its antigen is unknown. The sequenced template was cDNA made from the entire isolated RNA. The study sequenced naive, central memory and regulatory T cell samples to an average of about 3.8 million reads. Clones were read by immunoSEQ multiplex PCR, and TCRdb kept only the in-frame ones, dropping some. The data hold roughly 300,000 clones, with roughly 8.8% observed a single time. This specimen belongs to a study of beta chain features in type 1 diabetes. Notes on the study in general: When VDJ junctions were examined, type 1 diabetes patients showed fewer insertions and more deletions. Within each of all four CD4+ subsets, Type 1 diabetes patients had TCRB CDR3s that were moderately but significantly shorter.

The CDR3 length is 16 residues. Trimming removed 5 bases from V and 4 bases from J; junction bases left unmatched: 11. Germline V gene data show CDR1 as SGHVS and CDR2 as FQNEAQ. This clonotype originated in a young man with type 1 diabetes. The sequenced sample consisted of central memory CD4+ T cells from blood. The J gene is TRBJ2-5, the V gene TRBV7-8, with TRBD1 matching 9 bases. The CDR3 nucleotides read TGTGCCAGCAGCCCCCGGGACAGGGTGGGTAGAGAGACCCAGTACTTC. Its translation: CASSPRDRVGRETQYF.